This is a list of T cell receptor beta chains from one sample in a study of blood T cells in healthy people across ages. Each CDR3 protein gets one entry after TCRdb re-called the 5' RACE reads with MiXCR. In the table there are some 1.5 million distinct CDR3 sequences, 28% of which are singletons. Sequencing was performed on blood. These receptors all come from a woman in her 30s in good health. Each CDR3 is given with its conserved first and last residue. The D gene is left open where the match is weak. A clone size is listed for some rows: how often the clone was seen (once, few, many), or a class if it is expanded.

v_gene	d_gene	abundance	j_gene	len	CDR3nt	CDR3aa
TRBV6-5	.	many	TRBJ1-2	14	TGTGCCAGCAGTTCTAGACAGTACAACTATGGCTACACCTTC	CASSSRQYNYGYTF
TRBV2	.	.	TRBJ2-1	15	TGTGCCAGCAGGGATGGACGGTTCTCCTACAATGAGCAGTTCTTC	CASRDGRFSYNEQFF
TRBV6-6	.	.	TRBJ2-3	14	TGTGCCAGCAGTTACTGGATAGGGGGAGATACGCAGTATTTT	CASSYWIGGDTQYF
TRBV20-1	TRBD1	.	TRBJ2-7	16	TGCAGTGCTAGTAGGGGTCAGGGGGCGCGGTTACACGAGCAGTACTTC	CSASRGQGARLHEQYF
TRBV4-1	.	.	TRBJ1-1	14	TGCGCCAGCAGCCGGGAGCGGGGGACAACTGAAGCTTTCTTT	CASSRERGTTEAFF
TRBV20-1	.	.	TRBJ1-4	14	TGCAGTGCTAGAGACCCCAGTAACAATGAAAAACTGTTTTTT	CSARDPSNNEKLFF
TRBV30	.	.	TRBJ1-5	14	TGTGCCTGGAGCAGGGTTATGAGCAATCAGCCCCAGCATTTT	CAWSRVMSNQPQHF
TRBV6-5	TRBD2	.	TRBJ2-7	19	TGTGCCAGCAGTTACTTCGGCGGGCTAGCGGGCGGGGGCTCCTACGAGCAGTACTTC	CASSYFGGLAGGGSYEQYF
TRBV3-1	.	.	TRBJ1-2	13	TGTGCCAGCAGACCTCGGACGATCTATGGCTACACCTTC	CASRPRTIYGYTF
TRBV27	TRBD1	few	TRBJ1-6	20	TGTGCCAGCAGTTCAGGTCTCCCGGGTTCCCGACAGGGTTGGGATTCACCCCTCCACTTT	CASSSGLPGSRQGWDSPLHF
TRBV27	.	.	TRBJ2-7	15	TGTGCCAGCAGTCGCCGGGGGACGGGCTCCTACGAGCAGTACTTC	CASSRRGTGSYEQYF
TRBV5-1	TRBD2	few	TRBJ2-7	15	TGCGCCAGCAGCCGGGACGGACTAGACCTCTACGAGCAGTACTTC	CASSRDGLDLYEQYF
TRBV28	.	.	TRBJ1-2	14	TGTGCCAGCAGTTTAAATTCTGCTAACTATGGCTACACCTTC	CASSLNSANYGYTF
TRBV7-9	.	many	TRBJ2-7	11	TGTGCCAGCAGCGCTCCGGAAGAGCAGTACTTC	CASSAPEEQYF
TRBV27	TRBD2	many	TRBJ2-7	14	TGTGCCAGCAGGCGTAGCGGGAGGGCCTACGAGCAGTACTTC	CASRRSGRAYEQYF
TRBV6-5	TRBD1	.	TRBJ2-2	17	TGTGCCAGTAGTTACGACAGGGGGATGTCGAACACCGGGGAGCTGTTTTTT	CASSYDRGMSNTGELFF
TRBV5-1	.	.	TRBJ1-2	11	TGCGCCAGCAGGGCCCAGGAAGGCTACATCTTC	CASRAQEGYIF
TRBV20-1	.	.	TRBJ2-2	11	TGCAGTGCTAGTTACACCGGGGAGCTGTTTTTT	CSASYTGELFF
TRBV6-6	TRBD2	.	TRBJ2-3	15	TGTACCAGCAGTTTACTAGCGGGGGGGCCAGATACGCAGTATTTT	CTSSLLAGGPDTQYF
TRBV28	.	.	TRBJ1-5	17	TGTGCCAGCAGGTACCTAGGGACAAGATATAGCAATCAGCCCCAGCATTTT	CASRYLGTRYSNQPQHF
TRBV27	.	many	TRBJ2-7	14	TGTGCCAGCAGTTGGTCCAGGACTACCTACGAGCAGTACTTC	CASSWSRTTYEQYF
TRBV6-1	.	few	TRBJ2-3	17	TGTGCCAGCACCGACAGCAGGGCTAGAGGGCTGACAGATACGCAGTATTTT	CASTDSRARGLTDTQYF
TRBV27	.	.	TRBJ2-1	16	TGTGCCAGCTCTCTCGCCGGGACTGTAAGGGGCAATGAGCAGTTCTTC	CASSLAGTVRGNEQFF
TRBV5-1	.	.	TRBJ2-2	15	TGCGCCAGCAGCTTGGACCAAAGATTCACCGGGGAGCTGTTTTTT	CASSLDQRFTGELFF
TRBV29-1	TRBD1	many	TRBJ1-2	16	TGCAGCGTTGAAGATATCGACAGGGCAGCACTCTATGGCTACACCTTC	CSVEDIDRAALYGYTF
TRBV20-1	TRBD2	.	TRBJ2-1	17	TGCAGTGCTAGAGGGACTAGCGGGGGGGCATCCTACAATGAGCAGTTCTTC	CSARGTSGGASYNEQFF
TRBV20-1	TRBD2	.	TRBJ2-5	14	TGCAGCGAACAACGACTAGCGGGGGAAGAGACCCAGTACTTC	CSEQRLAGEETQYF
TRBV5-5	TRBD2	many	TRBJ2-3	16	TGTGCCAGCAGCTTGGGGGGACTAGCGGGAACAGATACGCAGTATTTT	CASSLGGLAGTDTQYF
TRBV27	.	many	TRBJ1-2	16	TGTGCCAGCAGTCCAACCTGGGATGAGACCGTTTATGGCTACACCTTC	CASSPTWDETVYGYTF
TRBV12-3/TRBV12-4	.	.	TRBJ1-2	16	TGTGCCAGCAGGGGGGTTGGCGGAGCCCCTAACTATGGCTACACCTTC	CASRGVGGAPNYGYTF
TRBV11-2	TRBD2	few	TRBJ2-1	22	TGTGCCAGCAGCTACCCGGGGGGGGCTAGCGGGGGGCCGAATCCGTCCTACAATGAGCAGTTCTTC	CASSYPGGASGGPNPSYNEQFF
TRBV29-1	TRBD2	.	TRBJ2-7	12	TGCAGCGCGGGAGGACCCGCATACGAGCAGTACTTC	CSAGGPAYEQYF
TRBV5-6	.	many	TRBJ2-5	14	TGTGCCAGCAGCTTGAAATACAGGGAAGAGACCCAGTACTTC	CASSLKYREETQYF
TRBV7-9	.	few	TRBJ2-7	11	TGTGCCAGCAGCTCATTAGGTATGCAGTACTTC	CASSSLGMQYF
TRBV10-3	TRBD1	few	TRBJ2-1	17	TGTGCCATCAGTGACGGCCGGGACAGCCATGCCTACAATGAGCAGTTCTTC	CAISDGRDSHAYNEQFF
TRBV6-1	.	.	TRBJ1-5	17	TGTGCCAGCAGTGAAGCAGTCGGGGTTACGAGCAATCAGCCCCAGCATTTT	CASSEAVGVTSNQPQHF
TRBV20-1	.	few	TRBJ2-7	15	TGCAGTGCTAGTAGCGAAGGGGGGCCATCCTACGAGCAGTACTTC	CSASSEGGPSYEQYF
TRBV7-2	TRBD2	few	TRBJ2-1	14	TGTGCCAGCAGTTTAGCGGGAGAGGGAGAGACCCAGTTCTTC	CASSLAGEGETQFF
TRBV7-2	TRBD2	many	TRBJ2-3	15	TGTGCCAGCAGTTTAGCGGGGGGTTACACAGATACGCAGTATTTT	CASSLAGGYTDTQYF
TRBV5-1	TRBD1	many	TRBJ2-1	16	TGCGCCAGCAGCTCCGACCGACAGGGGTTAGGCAATGAGCAGTTCTTC	CASSSDRQGLGNEQFF
TRBV5-1	TRBD1	.	TRBJ1-1	15	TGCGCCAGCAGCCAAGATCCGGGACAGGGGGCGCGAGCTTTCTTT	CASSQDPGQGARAFF
TRBV5-6	TRBD1	.	TRBJ2-5	17	TGTGCCAGCAGCTCCAAGCCGACAGGGGGCGCCTCGAAGACCCAGTACTTC	CASSSKPTGGASKTQYF
TRBV20-1	TRBD2	many	TRBJ2-1	14	TGCAGCCTCCAGGCTAGCGGGAGGCAACGGGAGCAGTTCTTC	CSLQASGRQREQFF
TRBV10-1	.	.	TRBJ1-5	12	TGCGCCAGCAGTGACGGTGGTCAGCCCCAGCATTTT	CASSDGGQPQHF
TRBV29-1	TRBD1	few	TRBJ1-1	14	TGCAGCGGCATAAGGGACAGGTGGAACACTGAAGCTTTCTTT	CSGIRDRWNTEAFF
TRBV4-2	TRBD2	few	TRBJ2-2	17	TGTGCCAGCAGCCAAGGAGGCCAAGCGGGGGGCGCCGGGGAGCTGTTTTTT	CASSQGGQAGGAGELFF
TRBV6-5	.	few	TRBJ1-2	15	TGTGCCAGCAGTTACTCTTCCGTGGCTACCTATGGCTACACCTTC	CASSYSSVATYGYTF
TRBV4-1	.	many	TRBJ1-2	14	TGCGCCAGCAGCCAAGTCGCCCGAAGGGATGGCTACACCTTC	CASSQVARRDGYTF